This is a list of T cell receptor beta chains from one sample in a study of breast tumors, draining lymph nodes, adjacent tissues. One entry per CDR3 protein results from TCRdb running MiXCR on the multiplex PCR reads. The sample contains some 53,000 distinct CDR3 sequences, less than 55% of which appear only once. What was sequenced was breast tumor tissue. These receptors came from a female donor with breast cancer. Some clones in this sample may be carry-over from other donors' samples. Both conserved end residues are part of each CDR3. Fields, in order: CDR3 protein, CDR3 DNA, V gene, J gene, clone size, D gene. The D gene is left open where the match is weak. Where a row states a size, it is once, few, many or the class of an expanded clone; other rows omit it.

CDR3: CASSVSSVTQYF
DNA: TGTGCCAGCAGTGTATCGTCGGTTACGCAGTACTTC
V: TRBV6-1
J: TRBJ2-7
size: many
D: -

CDR3: CASSEPTAGNSGNSIYF
DNA: TGTGCCAGCAGTGAGCCAACCGCGGGCAACTCTGGAAACTCCATATATTTT
V: TRBV2
J: TRBJ1-3
size: -
D: -

CDR3: CASSINGDQPQHF
DNA: TGTGCCAGTAGTATAAACGGAGATCAGCCCCAGCATTTT
V: TRBV19
J: TRBJ1-5
size: many
D: -

CDR3: CASSQVGVHEQYF
DNA: TGTGCCAGCAGCCAAGTTGGGGTCCACGAGCAGTACTTC
V: TRBV14
J: TRBJ2-7
size: many
D: -

CDR3: CASSLIGPLGGYTF
DNA: TGTGCCAGCAGCTTAATCGGGCCCCTCGGAGGCTACACCTTC
V: TRBV7-9
J: TRBJ1-2
size: -
D: -

CDR3: CSAINPGTGLAESTDTQYF
DNA: TGCAGTGCTATTAACCCCGGGACCGGACTAGCGGAGAGCACAGATACGCAGTATTTT
V: TRBV20-1
J: TRBJ2-3
size: -
D: TRBD2

CDR3: CASSLTRGGQPQHF
DNA: TGTGCCAGCAGCTTAACGCGGGGGGGTCAGCCCCAGCATTTT
V: TRBV7-6
J: TRBJ1-5
size: -
D: -

CDR3: CASWRGTNTGELVF
DNA: TGTGCCAGCTGGAGGGGGACGAATACCGGGGAGCTGGTTTTT
V: TRBV12-3/TRBV12-4
J: TRBJ2-2
size: -
D: -

CDR3: CASSSRTGGGEKLFF
DNA: TGTGCCAGCAGCTCGAGGACAGGGGGCGGAGAAAAACTGTTTTTT
V: TRBV5-5
J: TRBJ1-4
size: -
D: TRBD1

CDR3: CASSSDSLITDTQYF
DNA: TGCGCCAGCAGCTCCGACAGTCTGATAACAGATACGCAGTATTTT
V: TRBV5-1
J: TRBJ2-3
size: many
D: -

CDR3: CASRGSAGESNEQYF
DNA: TGCGCCAGCAGGGGGTCAGCGGGAGAGTCGAACGAGCAGTACTTC
V: TRBV5-1
J: TRBJ2-7
size: many
D: TRBD2

CDR3: CASSQGVSTGELFF
DNA: TGTGCCAGCAGCCAAGGAGTAAGCACCGGGGAGCTGTTTTTT
V: TRBV14
J: TRBJ2-2
size: many
D: -

CDR3: CASRGTSEINEQFF
DNA: TGTGCCAGCAGGGGGACTAGCGAAATAAATGAGCAGTTCTTC
V: TRBV12-3/TRBV12-4
J: TRBJ2-1
size: many
D: TRBD2

CDR3: CASSWGSVTDTQYF
DNA: TGTGCCAGCAGCTGGGGCAGTGTCACAGATACGCAGTATTTT
V: TRBV12-3/TRBV12-4
J: TRBJ2-3
size: medium-sized
D: -

CDR3: CASSHASGASYEQYF
DNA: TGTGCCAGCAGCCACGCTAGCGGGGCAAGTTACGAGCAGTACTTC
V: TRBV11-2
J: TRBJ2-7
size: -
D: TRBD2

CDR3: CASIRTGNEQYF
DNA: TGTGCCAGCATCAGGACAGGGAACGAGCAGTACTTC
V: TRBV2
J: TRBJ2-7
size: many
D: TRBD1

CDR3: CASSYGGRAPGELFF
DNA: TGTGCCAGCAGTTACGGCGGGAGGGCCCCCGGGGAGCTGTTTTTT
V: TRBV6-5
J: TRBJ2-2
size: many
D: TRBD2

CDR3: CASRGGPNTGELFF
DNA: TGTGCCAGCAGGGGGGGACCGAACACCGGGGAGCTGTTTTTT
V: TRBV2
J: TRBJ2-2
size: many
D: -

CDR3: CATSKQGNQPQHF
DNA: TGTGCCACCAGCAAACAGGGAAATCAGCCCCAGCATTTT
V: TRBV15
J: TRBJ1-5
size: many
D: -

CDR3: CASSQEGLAGAYEQYF
DNA: TGCGCCAGCAGCCAGGAGGGACTAGCGGGTGCCTACGAGCAGTACTTC
V: TRBV4-1
J: TRBJ2-7
size: -
D: TRBD2

CDR3: CASSMSASGSSADTQYF
DNA: TGTGCCAGTAGTATGTCGGCTAGCGGTAGTAGCGCAGATACGCAGTATTTT
V: TRBV19
J: TRBJ2-3
size: -
D: TRBD2

CDR3: CASSETSGTEYEQYF
DNA: TGTGCCAGCAGCGAGACTAGCGGGACCGAGTACGAGCAGTACTTC
V: TRBV9
J: TRBJ2-7
size: -
D: TRBD2

CDR3: CASSPGQADTDTQYF
DNA: TGTGCCAGCAGCCCCGGACAGGCAGACACAGATACGCAGTATTTT
V: TRBV5-5
J: TRBJ2-3
size: -
D: TRBD1

CDR3: CASSLGAGPSYEQYF
DNA: TGTGCCAGCAGCTTGGGAGCGGGGCCTTCCTACGAGCAGTACTTC
V: TRBV11-3
J: TRBJ2-7
size: -
D: TRBD2

CDR3: CASRRDRDTDTQYF
DNA: TGTGCCAGCCGCCGGGACAGGGACACAGATACGCAGTATTTT
V: TRBV6-2/TRBV6-3
J: TRBJ2-3
size: many
D: TRBD1

CDR3: CSARVLAGRGNTIYF
DNA: TGCAGTGCTAGAGTGCTAGCGGGGAGAGGAAACACCATATATTTT
V: TRBV20-1
J: TRBJ1-3
size: -
D: -

CDR3: CASSPGTSGIGETQYF
DNA: TGTGCCAGCAGCCCCGGGACTAGCGGGATTGGAGAGACCCAGTACTTC
V: TRBV11-2
J: TRBJ2-5
size: -
D: TRBD2

CDR3: CASSLATTPGRNTQYF
DNA: TGTGCCAGCAGCTTAGCGACTACCCCGGGGAGGAATACGCAGTATTTT
V: TRBV7-6
J: TRBJ2-3
size: many
D: -

CDR3: CASSLPSQDTQYF
DNA: TGTGCCAGCAGCTTACCCTCCCAAGATACGCAGTATTTT
V: TRBV7-2
J: TRBJ2-3
size: many
D: -

CDR3: CASSELAGDYEQYF
DNA: TGTGCCAGCAGTGAACTAGCGGGAGACTACGAGCAGTACTTC
V: TRBV6-2/TRBV6-3
J: TRBJ2-7
size: -
D: TRBD2